By sample fraction, the clone carrying this TCR delta chain is medium-sized. TCRdb made new clone calls on the reads using CATT. Among fewer than 13,000 delta-chain clones, roughly 9.5% were seen once, and the ten largest hold just under 9%. This specimen belongs to a study of gamma-delta chains in newborns, infants, children. At the level of the study: Polyclonal expansion of innate γδ T cells after birth follows microbial exposure.

The CDR3 contains 18 residues. Germline V CDR1 and CDR2: GEAIGNYY, EKD. The J segment lost 1 base and the V segment lost 0 bases, leaving 4 bases of the junction unmatched. This clonotype originated in a child who was a newborn, infant or young child, either healthy, febrile or measles-vaccinated (not recorded which). V is TRDV2 and J is TRDJ3; 8 bases are a match to TRDD3. Sample: blood. The CDR3 sequence: CACDTGWGRSWDTRQMFF. The CDR3, as DNA: TGTGCCTGTGACACCGGCTGGGGGAGATCCTGGGACACCCGACAGATGTTTTTC.